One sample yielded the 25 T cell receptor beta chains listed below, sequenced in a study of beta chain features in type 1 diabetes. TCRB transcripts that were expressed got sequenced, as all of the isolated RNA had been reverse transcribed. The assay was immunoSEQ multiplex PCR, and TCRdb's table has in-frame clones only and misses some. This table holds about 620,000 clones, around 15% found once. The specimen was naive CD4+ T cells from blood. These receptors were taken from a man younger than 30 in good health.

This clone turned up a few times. This CDR3 is CAISLGALNTEAFF. The CDR3 bases are TGTGCCATCAGTTTAGGCGCACTGAACACTGAAGCTTTCTTT. The V call is TRBV10-3, the J call TRBJ1-1; D is undetermined. Germline CDR1 reads ENHRY; CDR2 reads SYGVKD. The V end was cut by 5 bases, the J end by 0 bases, with 10 bases between. CDR3 length: 14 amino acids.

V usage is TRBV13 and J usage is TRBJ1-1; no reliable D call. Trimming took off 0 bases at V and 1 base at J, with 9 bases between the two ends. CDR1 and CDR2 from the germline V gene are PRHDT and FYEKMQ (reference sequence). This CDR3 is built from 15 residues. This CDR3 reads CASSLGIIRNTEAFF. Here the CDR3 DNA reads TGTGCCAGCAGCTTAGGAATCATCCGGAACACTGAAGCTTTCTTT.

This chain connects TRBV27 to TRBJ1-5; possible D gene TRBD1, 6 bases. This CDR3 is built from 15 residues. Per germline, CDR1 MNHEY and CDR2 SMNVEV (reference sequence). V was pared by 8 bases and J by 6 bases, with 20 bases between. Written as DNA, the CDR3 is TGTGCCAGCGCCTTACAGGGTAGGGGCCCTCAGCCCCAGCATTTT. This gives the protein CASALQGRGPQPQHF.

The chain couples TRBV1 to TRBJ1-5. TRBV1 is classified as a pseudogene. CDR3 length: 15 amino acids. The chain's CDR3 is CTSSQEEGSNQPQHF. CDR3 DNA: TGCACCAGCAGCCAAGAAGAGGGCAGCAATCAGCCCCAGCATTTT.

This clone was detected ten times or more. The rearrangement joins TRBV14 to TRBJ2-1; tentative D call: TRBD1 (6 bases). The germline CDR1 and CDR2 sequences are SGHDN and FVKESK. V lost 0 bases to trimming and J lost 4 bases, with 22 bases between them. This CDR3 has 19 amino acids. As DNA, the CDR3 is TGTGCCAGCAGCCAAGATCGAGGTCAGGGGAATCTCTTATACAATGAGCAGTTCTTC. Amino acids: CASSQDRGQGNLLYNEQFF. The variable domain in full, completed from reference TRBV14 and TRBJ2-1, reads EAGVTQFPSHSVIEKGQTVTLRCDPISGHDNLYWYRRVMGKEIKFLLHFVKESKQDESGMPNNRFLAERTGGTYSTLKVQPAELEDSGVYFCASSQDRGQGNLLYNEQFFGPGTRLTVL.

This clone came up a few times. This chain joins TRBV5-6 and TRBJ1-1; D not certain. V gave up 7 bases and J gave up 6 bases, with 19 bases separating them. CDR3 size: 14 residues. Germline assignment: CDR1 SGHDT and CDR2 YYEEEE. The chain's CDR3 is CASSREMLASEAFF. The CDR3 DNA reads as TGTGCCAGCTCCCGAGAAATGTTGGCCTCTGAAGCTTTCTTT.

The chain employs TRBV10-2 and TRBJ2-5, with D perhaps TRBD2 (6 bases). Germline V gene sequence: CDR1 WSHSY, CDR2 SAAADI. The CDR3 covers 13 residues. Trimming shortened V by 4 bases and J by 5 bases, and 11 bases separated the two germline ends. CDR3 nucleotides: TGCGCCAGCAGTGCAGTGGCGGGGGAGACCCAGTACTTC. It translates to CASSAVAGETQYF.

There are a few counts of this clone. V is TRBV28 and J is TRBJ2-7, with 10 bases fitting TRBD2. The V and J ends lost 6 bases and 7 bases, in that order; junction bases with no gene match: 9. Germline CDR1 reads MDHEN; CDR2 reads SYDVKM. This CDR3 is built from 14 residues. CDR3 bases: TGTGCCAGCAGGGAGGGACTAGCGTTGTGGGAGCAGTACTTC. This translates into CASREGLALWEQYF. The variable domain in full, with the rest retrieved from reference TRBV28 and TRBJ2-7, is DVKVTQSSRYLVKRTGEKVFLECVQDMDHENMFWYRQDPGLGLRLIYFSYDVKMKEKGDIPEGYSVSREKKERFSLILESASTNQTSMYLCASREGLALWEQYFGPGTRLTVT.

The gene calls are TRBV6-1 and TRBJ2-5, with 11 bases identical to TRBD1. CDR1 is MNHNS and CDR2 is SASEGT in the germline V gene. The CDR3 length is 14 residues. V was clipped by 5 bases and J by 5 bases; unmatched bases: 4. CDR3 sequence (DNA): TGTGCCAGCAGTTGGACAGGGGGCAGGGAGACCCAGTACTTC. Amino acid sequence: CASSWTGGRETQYF.

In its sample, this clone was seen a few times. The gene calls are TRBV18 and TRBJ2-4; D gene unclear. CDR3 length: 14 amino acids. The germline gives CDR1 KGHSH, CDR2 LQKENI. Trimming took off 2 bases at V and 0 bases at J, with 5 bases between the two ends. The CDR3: CASSPILAKNIQYF. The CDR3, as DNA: TGTGCCAGCTCACCAATACTAGCCAAAAACATTCAGTACTTC.

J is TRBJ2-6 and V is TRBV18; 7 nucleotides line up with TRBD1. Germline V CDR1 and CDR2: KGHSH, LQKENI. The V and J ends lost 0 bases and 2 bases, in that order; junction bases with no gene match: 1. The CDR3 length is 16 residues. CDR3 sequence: CASSPPQGAGANVLTF. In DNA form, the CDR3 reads TGTGCCAGCTCACCACCCCAGGGGGCTGGGGCCAACGTCCTGACTTTC.

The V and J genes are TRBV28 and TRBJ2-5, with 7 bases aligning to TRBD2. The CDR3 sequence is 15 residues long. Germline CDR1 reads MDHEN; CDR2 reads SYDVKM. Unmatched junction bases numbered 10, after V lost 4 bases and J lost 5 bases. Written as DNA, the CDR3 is TGTGCCAGCAGTTCCCTCGGACTAGTTGGTGAGACCCAGTACTTC. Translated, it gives CASSSLGLVGETQYF.

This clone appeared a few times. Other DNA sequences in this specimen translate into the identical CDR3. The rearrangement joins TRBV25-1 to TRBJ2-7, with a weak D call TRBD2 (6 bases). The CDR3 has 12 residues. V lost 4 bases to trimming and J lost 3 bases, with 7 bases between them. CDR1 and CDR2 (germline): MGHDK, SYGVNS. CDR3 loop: CASSVGGYEQYF. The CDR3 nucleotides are TGTGCCAGCAGTGTGGGGGGCTACGAGCAGTACTTC.

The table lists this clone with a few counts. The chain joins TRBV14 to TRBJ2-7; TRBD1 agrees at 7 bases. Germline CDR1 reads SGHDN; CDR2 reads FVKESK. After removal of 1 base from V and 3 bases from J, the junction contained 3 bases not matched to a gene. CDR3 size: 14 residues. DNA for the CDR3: TGTGCCAGCAGCCAAGTTGCAGGGGGCTACGAGCAGTACTTC. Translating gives CASSQVAGGYEQYF. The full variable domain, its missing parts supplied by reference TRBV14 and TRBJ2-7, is EAGVTQFPSHSVIEKGQTVTLRCDPISGHDNLYWYRRVMGKEIKFLLHFVKESKQDESGMPNNRFLAERTGGTYSTLKVQPAELEDSGVYFCASSQVAGGYEQYFGPGTRLTVT.

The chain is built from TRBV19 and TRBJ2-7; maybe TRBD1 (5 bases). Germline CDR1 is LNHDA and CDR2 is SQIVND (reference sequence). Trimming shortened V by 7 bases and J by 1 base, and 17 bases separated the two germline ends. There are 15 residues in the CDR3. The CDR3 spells CASTMGQGQSYEQYF. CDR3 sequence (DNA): TGTGCCAGTACCATGGGGCAGGGCCAATCCTACGAGCAGTACTTC.

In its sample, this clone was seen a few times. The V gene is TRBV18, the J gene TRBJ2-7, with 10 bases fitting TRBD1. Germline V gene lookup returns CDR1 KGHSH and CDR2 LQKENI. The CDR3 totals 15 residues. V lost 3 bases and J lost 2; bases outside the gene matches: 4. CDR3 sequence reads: CASSPWDRGAYEQYF. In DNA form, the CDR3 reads TGTGCCAGCTCACCCTGGGACAGGGGAGCCTACGAGCAGTACTTC.

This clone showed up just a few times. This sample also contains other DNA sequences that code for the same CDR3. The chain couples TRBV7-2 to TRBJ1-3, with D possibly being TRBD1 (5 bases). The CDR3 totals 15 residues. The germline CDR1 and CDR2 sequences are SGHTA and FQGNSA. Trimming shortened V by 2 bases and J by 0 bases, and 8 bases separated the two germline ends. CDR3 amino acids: CASSLQGTSGNTIYF. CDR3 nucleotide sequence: TGTGCCAGCAGCTTACAGGGAACCTCTGGAAACACCATATATTTT.

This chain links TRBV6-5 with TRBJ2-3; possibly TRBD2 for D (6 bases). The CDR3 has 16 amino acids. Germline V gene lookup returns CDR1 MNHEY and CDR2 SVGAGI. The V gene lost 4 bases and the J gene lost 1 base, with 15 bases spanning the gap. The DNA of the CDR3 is TGTGCCAGCAGTTCACCCCGGTGGAGGGGCACAGATACGCAGTATTTT. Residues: CASSSPRWRGTDTQYF.

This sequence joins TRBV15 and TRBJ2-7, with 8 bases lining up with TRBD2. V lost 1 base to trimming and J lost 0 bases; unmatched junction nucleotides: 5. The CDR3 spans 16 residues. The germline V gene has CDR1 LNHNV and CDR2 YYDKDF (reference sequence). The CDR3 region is CATSRAGRVGSYEQYF. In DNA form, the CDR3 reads TGTGCCACCAGCAGAGCCGGGAGGGTCGGCTCCTACGAGCAGTACTTC.

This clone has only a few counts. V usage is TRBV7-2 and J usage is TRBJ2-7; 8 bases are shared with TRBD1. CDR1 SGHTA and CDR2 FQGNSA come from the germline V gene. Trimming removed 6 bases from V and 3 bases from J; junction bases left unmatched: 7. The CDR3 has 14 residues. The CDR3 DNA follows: TGTGCCAGCAGTCGGACAGGGACATACTACGAGCAGTACTTC. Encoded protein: CASSRTGTYYEQYF.

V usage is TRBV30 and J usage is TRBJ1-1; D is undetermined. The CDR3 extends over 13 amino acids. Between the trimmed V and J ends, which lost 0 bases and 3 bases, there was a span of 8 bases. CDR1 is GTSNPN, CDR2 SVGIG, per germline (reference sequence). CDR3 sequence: CAWSVQADTEAFF. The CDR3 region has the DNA TGTGCCTGGAGTGTGCAAGCGGACACTGAAGCTTTCTTT. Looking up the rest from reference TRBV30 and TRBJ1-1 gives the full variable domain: SQTIHQWPATLVQPVGSPLSLECTVEGTSNPNLYWYRQAAGRGLQLLFYSVGIGQISSEVPQNLSASRPQDRQFILSSKKLLLSDSGFYLCAWSVQADTEAFFGQGTRLTVV.

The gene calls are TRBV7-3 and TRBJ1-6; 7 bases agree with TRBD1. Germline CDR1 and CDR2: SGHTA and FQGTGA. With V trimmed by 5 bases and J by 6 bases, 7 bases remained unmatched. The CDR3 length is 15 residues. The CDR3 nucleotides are TGTGCCAGCAGCATTGGCAACAGGGGTAATTCACCCCTCCACTTT. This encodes CASSIGNRGNSPLHF. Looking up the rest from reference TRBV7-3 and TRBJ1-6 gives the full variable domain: GAGVSQTPSNKVTEKGKYVELRCDPISGHTALYWYRQSLGQGPEFLIYFQGTGAADDSGLPNDRFFAVRPEGSVSTLKIQRTERGDSAVYLCASSIGNRGNSPLHFGNGTRLTVT.

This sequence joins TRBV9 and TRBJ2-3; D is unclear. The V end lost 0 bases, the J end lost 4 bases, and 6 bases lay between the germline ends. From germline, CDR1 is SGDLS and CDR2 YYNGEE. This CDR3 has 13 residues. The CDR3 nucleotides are TGTGCCAGCAGCGTAGAGCCCTCAGATACGCAGTATTTT. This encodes CASSVEPSDTQYF.

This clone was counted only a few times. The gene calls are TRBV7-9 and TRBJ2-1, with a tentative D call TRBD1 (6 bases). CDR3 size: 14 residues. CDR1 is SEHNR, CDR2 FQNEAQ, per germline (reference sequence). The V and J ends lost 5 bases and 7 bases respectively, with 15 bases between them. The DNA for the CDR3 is TGTGCCAGCAGCCAGATTGACAGGCTAAATGAGCAGTTCTTC. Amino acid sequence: CASSQIDRLNEQFF. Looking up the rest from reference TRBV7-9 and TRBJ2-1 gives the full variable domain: DTGVSQNPRHKITKRGQNVTFRCDPISEHNRLYWYRQTLGQGPEFLTYFQNEAQLEKSRLLSDRFSAERPKGSFSTLEIQRTEQGDSAMYLCASSQIDRLNEQFFGPGTRLTVL.

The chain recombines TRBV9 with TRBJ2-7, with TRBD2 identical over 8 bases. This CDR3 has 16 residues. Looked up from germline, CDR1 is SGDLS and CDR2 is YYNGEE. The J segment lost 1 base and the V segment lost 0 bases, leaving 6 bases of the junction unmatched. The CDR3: CASSVGTSRTSYEQYF. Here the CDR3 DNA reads TGTGCCAGCAGCGTAGGGACTAGCAGGACTTCCTACGAGCAGTACTTC.